Presented here are 4 T cell receptor beta chains from one specimen sequenced in a study of T cells after yellow fever vaccination (dated by TCRdb to about 2019). Library prep was done by 5' RACE. The sequencing machine was an Illumina HiSeq 2500. The public sequencing data were trimmed at Q25 with fastp and processed into clonotypes with MiXCR by TCRdb, which kept only in-frame beta chains. Rows with one shared CDR3 protein collapse into an entry with the most common genes and DNA. The sample table contains approximately 580,000 distinct CDR3 sequences; only one count was recorded for about 17% of them. The biggest ten clones account for 17% of the sample. Sample treatment or condition, as interpreted from the label and publication: live attenuated yellow fever vaccine strain. The material sequenced was PBMCs, taken 4 to 6 days after the first yellow fever vaccination. All receptors derive from a man aged 18 to 30 who received the YFV17D yellow fever vaccine.

This clonotype was detected a few times. The chain couples TRBV20-1 to TRBJ2-7; 7 bases line up with TRBD1. V lost 5 bases, J lost 4 bases, and 8 bases stayed unmatched. The CDR3 has 13 amino acids. CDR1 is DFQATT and CDR2 is SNEGSKA in the germline V gene (reference sequence). The CDR3 region has the DNA TGCAGTGCTGAGGGGGACAGACTTTACGAGCAGTACGTC. It encodes CSAEGDRLYEQYV.

The chain recombines TRBV5-1 with TRBJ2-5; TRBD2 might be the D (6 bases). Trimming took 4 bases from V and 5 from J, leaving 15 bases between them. Germline V gene lookup returns CDR1 SGHRS and CDR2 YFSETQ. CDR3 length: 14 amino acids. The CDR3: CASSPGGGMETQYF. In DNA, the CDR3 is TGCGCCAGCAGCCCCGGGGGTGGGATGGAGACCCAGTACTTC. The full variable domain, rest sourced from reference TRBV5-1 and TRBJ2-5, is KAGVTQTPRYLIKTRGQQVTLSCSPISGHRSVSWYQQTPGQGLQFLFEYFSETQRNKGNFPGRFSGRQFSNSRSEMNVSTLELGDSALYLCASSPGGGMETQYFGPGTRLLVL.

The chain recombines TRBV4-2 with TRBJ1-6; D uncertain. Trimming pared 1 base from V and 7 bases from J, leaving 11 bases between. The CDR3 runs to 15 residues. The germline CDR1 and CDR2 sequences are LGHNA and YNFKEQ. In DNA, the CDR3 is TGTGCCAGCAGCCAAGCCGGCGAATACAATTCACCCCTCCACTTT. Protein sequence: CASSQAGEYNSPLHF.

V usage is TRBV24-1 and J usage is TRBJ2-1; D is possibly TRBD1 or TRBD2 (5 bases each). The CDR3 is 16 residues long. V lost 4 bases and J 0 bases, leaving 12 bases between the germline ends. CDR1 and CDR2 from the germline V gene are KGHDR and SFDVKD. CDR3: CATSEGDEGSYNEQFF. For the CDR3, the DNA is TGTGCCACCAGTGAGGGGGACGAAGGCTCCTACAATGAGCAGTTCTTC.